This TCR beta chain was profiled in a study of blood T cell repertoires in COVID-19. Here immunoSEQ multiplex PCR was the method, and the copy in TCRdb shows in-frame clones only, minus some. The sample carries some 180,000 clones, over 70% recorded once. This CDR3 contains 16 residues. Germline V gene sequence: CDR1 SGHTA, CDR2 FQGTGA. V shed 4 bases and J 5 bases; nucleotides not matched to a gene: 7. The sample was peripheral blood. The chain employs TRBV7-3 and TRBJ2-1; TRBD2 matches at 11 bases. The clonotype originates from a woman in her seventies who had recovered from COVID-19. CDR3 sequence: CASSSGSGRAHNEQFF. Written as DNA, the CDR3 is TGTGCCAGCAGCTCGGGTAGCGGGAGGGCGCACAATGAGCAGTTCTTC.